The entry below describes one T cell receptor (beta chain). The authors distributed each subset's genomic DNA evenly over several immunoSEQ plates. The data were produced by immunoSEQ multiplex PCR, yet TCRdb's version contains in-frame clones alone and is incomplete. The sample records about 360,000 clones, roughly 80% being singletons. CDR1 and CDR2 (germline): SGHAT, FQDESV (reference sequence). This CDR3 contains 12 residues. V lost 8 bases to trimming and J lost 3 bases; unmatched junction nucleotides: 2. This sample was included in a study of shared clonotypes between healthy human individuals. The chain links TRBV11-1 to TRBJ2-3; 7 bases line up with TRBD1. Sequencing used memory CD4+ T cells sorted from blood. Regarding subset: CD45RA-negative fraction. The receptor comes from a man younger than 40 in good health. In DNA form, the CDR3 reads TGTGCCAGCGGGGACAGAACAGATACGCAGTATTTT. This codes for CASGDRTDTQYF.